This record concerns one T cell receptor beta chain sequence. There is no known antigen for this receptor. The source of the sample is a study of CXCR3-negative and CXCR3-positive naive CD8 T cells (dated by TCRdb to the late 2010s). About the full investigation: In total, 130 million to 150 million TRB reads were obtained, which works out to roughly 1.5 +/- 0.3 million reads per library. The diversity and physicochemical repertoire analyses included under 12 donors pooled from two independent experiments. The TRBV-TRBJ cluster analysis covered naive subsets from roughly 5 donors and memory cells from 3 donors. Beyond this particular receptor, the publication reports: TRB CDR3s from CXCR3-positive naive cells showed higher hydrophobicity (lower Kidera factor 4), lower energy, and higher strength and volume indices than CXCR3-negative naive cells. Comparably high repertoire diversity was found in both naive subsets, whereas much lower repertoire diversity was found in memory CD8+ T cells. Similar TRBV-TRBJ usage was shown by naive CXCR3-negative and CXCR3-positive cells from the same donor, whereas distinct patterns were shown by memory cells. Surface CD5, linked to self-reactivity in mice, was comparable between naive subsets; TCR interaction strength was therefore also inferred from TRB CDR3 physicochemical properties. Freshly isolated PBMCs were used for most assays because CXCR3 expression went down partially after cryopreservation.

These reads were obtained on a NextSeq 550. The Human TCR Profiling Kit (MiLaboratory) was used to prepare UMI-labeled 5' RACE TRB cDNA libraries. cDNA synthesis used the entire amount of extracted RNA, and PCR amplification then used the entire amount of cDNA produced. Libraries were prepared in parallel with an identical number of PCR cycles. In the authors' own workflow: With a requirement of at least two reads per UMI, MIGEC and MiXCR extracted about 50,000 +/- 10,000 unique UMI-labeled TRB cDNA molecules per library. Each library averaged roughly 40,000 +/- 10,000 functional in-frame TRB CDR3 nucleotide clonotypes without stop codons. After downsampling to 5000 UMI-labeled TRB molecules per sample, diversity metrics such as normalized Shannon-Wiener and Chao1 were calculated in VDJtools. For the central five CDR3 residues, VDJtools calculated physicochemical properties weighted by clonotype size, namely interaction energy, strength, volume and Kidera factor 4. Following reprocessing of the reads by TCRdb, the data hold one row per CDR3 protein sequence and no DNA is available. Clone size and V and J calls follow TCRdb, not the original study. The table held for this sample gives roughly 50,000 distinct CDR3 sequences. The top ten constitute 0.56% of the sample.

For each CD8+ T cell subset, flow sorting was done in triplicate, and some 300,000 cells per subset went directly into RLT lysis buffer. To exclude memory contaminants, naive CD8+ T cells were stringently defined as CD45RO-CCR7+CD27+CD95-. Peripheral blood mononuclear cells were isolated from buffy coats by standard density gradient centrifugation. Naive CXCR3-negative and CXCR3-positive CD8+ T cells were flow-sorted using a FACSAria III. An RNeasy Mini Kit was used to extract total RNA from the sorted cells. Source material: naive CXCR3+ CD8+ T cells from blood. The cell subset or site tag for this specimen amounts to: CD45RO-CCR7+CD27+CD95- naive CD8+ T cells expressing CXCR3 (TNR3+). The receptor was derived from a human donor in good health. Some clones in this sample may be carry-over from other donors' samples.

The CDR3 reads as follows: CASSLWRTTASYEQYF. The chain employs TRBV7-2 and TRBJ2-7; TCRdb picks TRBD2, but there is no DNA to check that call. CDR1 is given as SGHTA and CDR2 as FQGNSA, both from the germline V gene. Counted from cysteine to phenylalanine, this CDR3 has 16 amino acids. DNA is not on record. When the CDR3 is completed using the reference TRBV7-2 and TRBJ2-7 genes on either side, the full variable domain is GAGVSQSPSNKVTEKGKDVELRCDPISGHTALYWYRQSLGQGLEFLIYFQGNSAPDKSGLPSDRFSAERTGGSVSTLTIQRTQQEDSAVYLCASSLWRTTASYEQYFGPGTRLTVT.